This TCR beta chain derives from a study of long-term antiretroviral therapy in people with HIV. A v3.0 immunoSEQ assay was performed at survey level. Clones were sequenced by immunoSEQ multiplex PCR, and TCRdb holds only the in-frame ones, with some missing. The sample carries 20,000 to 25,000 clones, approximately 89% recorded once. This clone was picked up one time. Germline V gene data show CDR1 as SEHNR and CDR2 as FQNEAQ (reference sequence). V was pared by 1 base and J by 0 bases, with 6 bases of the junction left unmatched. This CDR3 has 17 amino acids. The genes are TRBV7-9 and TRBJ2-1, with TRBD2 matching 7 bases. This receptor was taken from a woman between 50 and 59 years old with HIV. This specimen consisted of unsorted PBMCs, obtained 2.6 years after starting antiretroviral therapy. CDR3 in amino acids: CASSLELALSSYNEQFF. Here the CDR3 DNA reads TGTGCCAGCAGCTTAGAACTAGCGCTAAGCTCCTACAATGAGCAGTTCTTC.